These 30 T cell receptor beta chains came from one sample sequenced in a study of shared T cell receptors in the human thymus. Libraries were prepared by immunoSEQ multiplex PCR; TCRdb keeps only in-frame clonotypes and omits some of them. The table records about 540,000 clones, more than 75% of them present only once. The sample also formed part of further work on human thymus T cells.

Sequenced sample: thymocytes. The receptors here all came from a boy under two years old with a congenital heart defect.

The CDR3 coding sequence is TGTGCCAGCGACGGGTCTGGAAACACCATATATTTT. It encodes CASDGSGNTIYF. The V and J genes are TRBV6-1 and TRBJ1-3, with D unclear. This CDR3 has 12 amino acids. The germline V gene encodes CDR1 MNHNS and CDR2 SASEGT. Trimming cost V 8 bases and J 1 base, with 6 bases left between them.

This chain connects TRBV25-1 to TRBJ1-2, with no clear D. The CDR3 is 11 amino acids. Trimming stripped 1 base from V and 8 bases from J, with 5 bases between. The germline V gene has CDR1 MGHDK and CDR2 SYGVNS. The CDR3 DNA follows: TGTGCCAGCAGTGAATTCAGGGGCTACACCTTC. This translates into CASSEFRGYTF.

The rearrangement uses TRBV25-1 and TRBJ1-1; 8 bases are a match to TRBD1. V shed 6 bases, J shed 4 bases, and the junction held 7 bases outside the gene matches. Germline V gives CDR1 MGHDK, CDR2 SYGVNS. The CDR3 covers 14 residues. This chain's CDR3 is CASRVGQGSTEAFF. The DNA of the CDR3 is TGTGCCAGCAGGGTCGGACAGGGCTCCACTGAAGCTTTCTTT.

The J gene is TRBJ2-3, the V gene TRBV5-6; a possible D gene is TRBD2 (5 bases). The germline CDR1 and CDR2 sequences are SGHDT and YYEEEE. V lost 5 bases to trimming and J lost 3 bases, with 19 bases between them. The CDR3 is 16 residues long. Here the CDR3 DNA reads TGTGCCAGCAGACCCACTTGGAGGTGTGTTACAGATACGCAGTATTTT. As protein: CASRPTWRCVTDTQYF.

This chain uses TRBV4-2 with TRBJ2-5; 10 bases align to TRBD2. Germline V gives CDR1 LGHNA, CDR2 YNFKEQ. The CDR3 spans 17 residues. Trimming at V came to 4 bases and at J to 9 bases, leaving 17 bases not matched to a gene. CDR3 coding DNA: TGTGCCAGCAGCCGGCCGAACGGACTAGCGGATAAGAAGTCCCAGTACTTC. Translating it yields CASSRPNGLADKKSQYF.

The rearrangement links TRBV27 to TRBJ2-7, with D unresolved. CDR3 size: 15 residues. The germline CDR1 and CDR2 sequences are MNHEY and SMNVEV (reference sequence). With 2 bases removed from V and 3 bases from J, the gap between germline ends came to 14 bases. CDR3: CASSLQVSPNYEQYF. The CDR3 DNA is TGTGCCAGCAGTTTACAGGTCTCCCCCAACTACGAGCAGTACTTC.

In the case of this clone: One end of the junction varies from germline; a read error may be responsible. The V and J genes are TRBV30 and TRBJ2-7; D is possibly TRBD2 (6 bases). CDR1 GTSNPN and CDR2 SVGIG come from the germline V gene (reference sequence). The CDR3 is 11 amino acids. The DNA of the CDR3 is TGTGCCTGGAGTGTTAGCGGCTCTCACAACTTC. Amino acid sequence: CAWSVSGSHNF.

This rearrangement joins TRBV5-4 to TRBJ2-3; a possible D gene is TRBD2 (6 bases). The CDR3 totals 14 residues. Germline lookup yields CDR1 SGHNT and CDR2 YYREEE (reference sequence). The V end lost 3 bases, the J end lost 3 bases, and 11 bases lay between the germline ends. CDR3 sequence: CASSSQGGTDTQYF. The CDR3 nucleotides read TGTGCCAGCAGCTCCCAGGGAGGAACAGATACGCAGTATTTT.

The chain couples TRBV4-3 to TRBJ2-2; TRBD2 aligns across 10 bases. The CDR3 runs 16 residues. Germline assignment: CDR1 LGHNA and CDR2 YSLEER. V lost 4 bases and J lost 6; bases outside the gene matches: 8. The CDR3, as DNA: TGCGCCAGCAGCCCCAGGGCTAGCGGGAGATCCGGGGAGCTGTTTTTT. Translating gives CASSPRASGRSGELFF.

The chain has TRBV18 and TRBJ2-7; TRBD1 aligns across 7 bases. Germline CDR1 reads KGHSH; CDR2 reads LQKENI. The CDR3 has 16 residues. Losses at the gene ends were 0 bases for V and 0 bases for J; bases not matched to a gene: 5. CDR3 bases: TGTGCCAGCTCACCACCGGGACAGAGATTCTCCTACGAGCAGTACTTC. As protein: CASSPPGQRFSYEQYF.

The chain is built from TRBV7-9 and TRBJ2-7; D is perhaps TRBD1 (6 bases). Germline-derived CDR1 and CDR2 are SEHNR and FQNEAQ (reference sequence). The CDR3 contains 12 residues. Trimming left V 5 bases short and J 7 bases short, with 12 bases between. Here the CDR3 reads CASSTGTLEQYF. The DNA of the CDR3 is TGTGCCAGCAGCACCGGGACACTTGAGCAGTACTTC.

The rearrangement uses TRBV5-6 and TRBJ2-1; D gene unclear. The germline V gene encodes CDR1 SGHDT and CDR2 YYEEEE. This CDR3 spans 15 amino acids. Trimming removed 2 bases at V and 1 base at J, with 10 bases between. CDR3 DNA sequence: TGTGCCAGCAGCTTCGCGAACAGTTCCTACAATGAGCAGTTCTTC. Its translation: CASSFANSSYNEQFF.

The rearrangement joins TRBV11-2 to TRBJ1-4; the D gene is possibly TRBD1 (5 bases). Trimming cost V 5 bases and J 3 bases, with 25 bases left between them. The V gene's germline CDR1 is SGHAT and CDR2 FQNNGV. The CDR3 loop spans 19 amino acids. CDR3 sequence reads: CASSTSAWPSGGANEKLFF. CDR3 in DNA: TGTGCCAGCAGCACTAGCGCTTGGCCCTCCGGAGGGGCTAATGAAAAACTGTTTTTT.

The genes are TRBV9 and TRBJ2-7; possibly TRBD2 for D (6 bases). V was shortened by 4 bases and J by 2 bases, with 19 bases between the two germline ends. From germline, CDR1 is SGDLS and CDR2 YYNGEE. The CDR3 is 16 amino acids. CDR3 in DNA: TGTGCCAGCAGCTCCTCGGCTCTAGCGTTCCCCTACGAGCAGTACTTC. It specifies CASSSSALAFPYEQYF.

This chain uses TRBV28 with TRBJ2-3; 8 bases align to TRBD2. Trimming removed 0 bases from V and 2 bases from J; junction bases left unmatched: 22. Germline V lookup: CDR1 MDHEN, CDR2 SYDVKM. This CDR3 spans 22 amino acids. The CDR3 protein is CASSLCSGRGGSGGANTDTQYF. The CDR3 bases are TGTGCCAGCAGTTTATGCTCCGGCCGGGGGGGGTCGGGAGGGGCAAACACAGATACGCAGTATTTT.

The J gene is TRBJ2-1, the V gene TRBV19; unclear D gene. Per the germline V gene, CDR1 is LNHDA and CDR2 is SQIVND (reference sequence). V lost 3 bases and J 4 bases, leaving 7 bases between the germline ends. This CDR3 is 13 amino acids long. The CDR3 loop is CASSISKYNEQFF. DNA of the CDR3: TGTGCCAGTAGTATCTCTAAATACAATGAGCAGTTCTTC.

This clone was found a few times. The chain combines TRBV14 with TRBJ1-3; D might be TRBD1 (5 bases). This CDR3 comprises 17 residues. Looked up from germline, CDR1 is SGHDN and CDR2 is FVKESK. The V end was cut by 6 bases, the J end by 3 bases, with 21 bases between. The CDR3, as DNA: TGTGCCAGCAGTCGCACGAAAATTCAGGGCTTTGGAAACACCATATATTTT. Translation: CASSRTKIQGFGNTIYF.

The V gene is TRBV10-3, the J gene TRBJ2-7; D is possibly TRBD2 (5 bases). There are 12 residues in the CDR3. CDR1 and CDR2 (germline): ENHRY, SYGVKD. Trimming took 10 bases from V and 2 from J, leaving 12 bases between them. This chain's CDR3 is CATVANPYEQYF. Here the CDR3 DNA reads TGTGCCACCGTAGCGAACCCCTACGAGCAGTACTTC.

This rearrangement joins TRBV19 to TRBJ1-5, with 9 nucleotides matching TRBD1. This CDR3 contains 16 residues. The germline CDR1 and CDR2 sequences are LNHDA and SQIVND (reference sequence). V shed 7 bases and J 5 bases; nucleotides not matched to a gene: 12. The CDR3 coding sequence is TGTGCCAGTACGATCAGATTGGGACAGGGCCATCAGCCCCAGCATTTT. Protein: CASTIRLGQGHQPQHF.

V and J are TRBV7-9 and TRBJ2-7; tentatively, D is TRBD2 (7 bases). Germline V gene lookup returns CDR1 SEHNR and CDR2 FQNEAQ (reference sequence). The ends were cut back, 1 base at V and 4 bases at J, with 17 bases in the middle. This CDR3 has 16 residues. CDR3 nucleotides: TGTGCCAGCAGCTTAGAGCGGGGACACCAATGTTACGAGCAGTACTTC. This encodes CASSLERGHQCYEQYF.

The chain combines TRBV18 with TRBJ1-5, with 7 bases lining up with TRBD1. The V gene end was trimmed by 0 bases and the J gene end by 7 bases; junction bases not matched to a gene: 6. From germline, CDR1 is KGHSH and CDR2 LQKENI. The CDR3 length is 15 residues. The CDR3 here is CASSPPGQRNQPQHF. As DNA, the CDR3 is TGTGCCAGCTCACCACCGGGACAGAGGAACCAGCCCCAGCATTTT. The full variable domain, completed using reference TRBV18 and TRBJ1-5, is NAGVMQNPRHLVRRRGQEARLRCSPMKGHSHVYWYRQLPEEGLKFMVYLQKENIIDESGMPKERFSAEFPKEGPSILRIQQVVRGDSAAYFCASSPPGQRNQPQHFGDGTRLSIL.

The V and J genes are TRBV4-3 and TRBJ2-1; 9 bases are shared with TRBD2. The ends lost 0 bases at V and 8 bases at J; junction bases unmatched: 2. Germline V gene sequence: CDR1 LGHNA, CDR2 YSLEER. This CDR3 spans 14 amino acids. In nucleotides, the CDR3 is TGCGCCAGCAGCCAAGAGCGGGAGGGAGATGAGCAGTTCTTC. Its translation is CASSQEREGDEQFF.

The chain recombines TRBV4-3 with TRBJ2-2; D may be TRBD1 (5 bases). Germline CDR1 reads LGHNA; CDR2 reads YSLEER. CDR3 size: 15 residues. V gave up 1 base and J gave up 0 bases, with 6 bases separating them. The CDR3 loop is CASSQGQPNTGELFF. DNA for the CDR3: TGCGCCAGCAGCCAAGGACAGCCGAACACCGGGGAGCTGTTTTTT.

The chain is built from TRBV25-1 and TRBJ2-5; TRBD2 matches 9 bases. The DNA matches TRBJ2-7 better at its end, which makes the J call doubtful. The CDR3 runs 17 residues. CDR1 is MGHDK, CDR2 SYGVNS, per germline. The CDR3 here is CASSEEDGSGSSYEQYF. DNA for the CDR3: TGTGCCAGCAGTGAAGAAGATGGTAGCGGGAGTTCCTACGAGCAGTACTTC.

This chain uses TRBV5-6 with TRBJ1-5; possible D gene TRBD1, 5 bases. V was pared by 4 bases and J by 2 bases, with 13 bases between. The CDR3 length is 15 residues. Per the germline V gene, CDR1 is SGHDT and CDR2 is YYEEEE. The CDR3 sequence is CASSRRAGGNQPQHF. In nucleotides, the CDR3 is TGTGCCAGCAGCAGAAGGGCGGGGGGCAATCAGCCCCAGCATTTT.

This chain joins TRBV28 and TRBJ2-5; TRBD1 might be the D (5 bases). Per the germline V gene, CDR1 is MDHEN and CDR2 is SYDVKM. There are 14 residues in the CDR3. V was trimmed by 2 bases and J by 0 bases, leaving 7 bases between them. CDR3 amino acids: CASSLLGDQETQYF. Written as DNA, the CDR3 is TGTGCCAGCAGTTTACTAGGGGACCAAGAGACCCAGTACTTC.

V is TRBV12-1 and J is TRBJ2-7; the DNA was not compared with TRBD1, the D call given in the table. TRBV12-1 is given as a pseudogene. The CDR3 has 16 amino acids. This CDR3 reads CASSFDVLGGRDEQYF. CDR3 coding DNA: TGTGCCAGCAGCTTTGACGTACTAGGGGGAAGAGACGAGCAGTACTTC.

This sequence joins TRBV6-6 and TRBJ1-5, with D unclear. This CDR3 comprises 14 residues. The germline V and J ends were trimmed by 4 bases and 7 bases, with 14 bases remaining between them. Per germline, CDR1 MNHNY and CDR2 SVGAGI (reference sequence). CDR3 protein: CASSWTPGEQPQHF. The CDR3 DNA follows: TGTGCCAGCAGTTGGACGCCTGGGGAGCAGCCCCAGCATTTT.

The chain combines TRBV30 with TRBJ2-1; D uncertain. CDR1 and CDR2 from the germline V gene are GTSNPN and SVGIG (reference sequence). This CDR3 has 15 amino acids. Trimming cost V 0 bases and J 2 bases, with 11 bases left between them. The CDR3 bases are TGTGCCTGGAGTGTACCCCCTGAGCCCTACAATGAGCAGTTCTTC. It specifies CAWSVPPEPYNEQFF.

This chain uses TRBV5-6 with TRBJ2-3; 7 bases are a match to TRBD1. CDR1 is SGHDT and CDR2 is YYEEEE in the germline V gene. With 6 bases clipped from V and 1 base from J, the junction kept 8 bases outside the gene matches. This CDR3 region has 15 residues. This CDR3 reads CASTLGQARTDTQYF. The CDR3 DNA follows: TGTGCCAGCACCCTTGGACAGGCTCGCACAGATACGCAGTATTTT.